A single sample is the source of the 26 T cell receptor beta chains below, sequenced in a study of blood T cell repertoires in COVID-19. Libraries were prepared by immunoSEQ multiplex PCR; TCRdb keeps only in-frame clonotypes and omits some of them. In the table there are 250,000 to 350,000 clones, roughly 83% of which are singletons. Sequencing was performed on peripheral blood. The source of these receptors is a human donor with COVID-19, enrolled during active disease. The donor label of this sample is uncertain.

The rearrangement links TRBV18 to TRBJ1-6, with TRBD1 matching over 7 bases. After removal of 5 bases from V and 10 bases from J, the junction contained 14 bases not matched to a gene. CDR3 length: 16 amino acids. CDR1 and CDR2 (germline): KGHSH, LQKENI. Here the CDR3 DNA reads TGTGCCAGCTCATCCGAAGGAGGGGGCGCAGGATCACCCCTCCACTTT. Residues: CASSSEGGGAGSPLHF.

V and J are TRBV7-8 and TRBJ1-1; D is ambiguous. CDR1 is SGHVS, CDR2 FQNEAQ, per germline. Trimming shortened V by 5 bases and J by 3 bases, and 19 bases separated the two germline ends. The CDR3 length is 16 residues. The CDR3 sequence: CASSQPFGGKDTEAFF. DNA of the CDR3: TGTGCCAGCAGCCAACCTTTTGGAGGGAAGGACACTGAAGCTTTCTTT.

The rearrangement uses TRBV27 and TRBJ2-3; D is undetermined. The CDR3 is 13 residues long. Between the trimmed V and J ends, which lost 9 bases and 2 bases, there was a span of 12 bases. The V gene's germline CDR1 is MNHEY and CDR2 SMNVEV (reference sequence). The CDR3 nucleotides read TGTGCCAGTAAGTGGGCAGCCACAGATACGCAGTATTTT. It is translated as CASKWAATDTQYF.

The chain carries TRBV3-1 (or the pseudogene TRBV3-2) and TRBJ2-7, with 7 positions matching TRBD2. Looked up from germline, CDR1 is LGHDT and CDR2 is YNNKEL (reference sequence). Trimming at V came to 2 bases and at J to 7 bases, leaving 14 bases not matched to a gene. The CDR3 extends over 16 amino acids. In nucleotides, the CDR3 is TGTGCCAGCAGCCAATTGGGGGTGGGAGGGCATAGTGAGCAGTACTTC. Translating it yields CASSQLGVGGHSEQYF.

This clone was seen only once. V gene TRBV6-2 or TRBV6-3 combines with J gene TRBJ2-1; 7 nucleotides match TRBD2. The junction had 5 bases not matched to a gene; V was cut back by 5 bases and J by 10 bases. Germline CDR1 is MNHEY and CDR2 is SVGEGT. This CDR3 has 12 residues. In DNA, the CDR3 is TGTGCCAGCAGTCCCTATAGCGGGGAGCAGTTCTTC. Translated, it gives CASSPYSGEQFF.

The table lists this clone with a few counts. V gene TRBV6-5 combines with J gene TRBJ1-5, with a possible D match to TRBD1 (6 bases). Germline V gives CDR1 MNHEY, CDR2 SVGAGI. V gave up 0 bases and J gave up 10 bases, with 10 bases separating them. The CDR3 runs 13 residues. The CDR3: CASSYSYRVPQHF. CDR3 sequence (DNA): TGTGCCAGCAGTTACTCGTACAGGGTACCCCAGCATTTT.

The genes are TRBV9 and TRBJ1-4; TRBD1 matches at 7 bases. Germline-derived CDR1 and CDR2 are SGDLS and YYNGEE. The ends lost 0 bases at V and 4 bases at J; junction bases unmatched: 3. The CDR3 has 15 amino acids. Here the CDR3 reads CASSVGGQNNEKLFF. The CDR3 nucleotides are TGTGCCAGCAGCGTAGGGGGACAGAATAATGAAAAACTGTTTTTT.

This chain uses TRBV15 with TRBJ2-1, with 11 bases aligning to TRBD2. CDR1 LNHNV and CDR2 YYDKDF come from the germline V gene (reference sequence). CDR3 size: 17 residues. The V segment lost 4 bases and the J segment 8 bases; nucleotides outside the gene matches: 13. CDR3 coding DNA: TGTGCCACCAGCATCCTGGGGCTAGCGGGGGGCTATTATGAGCAGTTCTTC. Its translation is CATSILGLAGGYYEQFF.

The CDR3 DNA follows: TGTGCCAGCAGCTTAGGGCAGGGGAATCCTTACGAGCAGTACTTC. It translates to CASSLGQGNPYEQYF. This sequence joins TRBV7-2 and TRBJ2-7, with a possible D match to TRBD1 (6 bases). Germline CDR1 reads SGHTA; CDR2 reads FQGNSA. V lost 1 base and J lost 4, with 14 bases in between. The CDR3 spans 15 residues.

The chain is built from TRBV24-1 and TRBJ2-1; a possible D gene is TRBD2 (5 bases). Germline V gene data show CDR1 as KGHDR and CDR2 as SFDVKD. V lost 5 bases and J 5 bases, leaving 21 bases between the germline ends. The length of the CDR3 is 17 residues. The DNA for the CDR3 is TGTGCCACCAGTGTACGGGTTCCTATCGAGGGAAACAATGAGCAGTTCTTC. It yields the protein CATSVRVPIEGNNEQFF.

The chain couples TRBV10-2 to TRBJ2-1; maybe TRBD1 (5 bases). The CDR3 contains 15 residues. V lost 3 bases to trimming and J lost 2 bases, with 11 bases between them. CDR1 is WSHSY, CDR2 SAAADI, per germline. DNA of the CDR3: TGCGCCAGCAGTGATCAGGGTGTCCCCTACAATGAGCAGTTCTTC. It codes for CASSDQGVPYNEQFF.

The genes are TRBV3-1 (or the pseudogene TRBV3-2) and TRBJ2-3; 10 bases line up with TRBD2. After removal of 4 bases from V and 3 bases from J, the junction contained 7 bases not matched to a gene. In germline, CDR1 is LGHDT, CDR2 YNNKEL (reference sequence). The CDR3 runs 16 residues. The chain's CDR3 is CASSRRTSGQTDTQYF. CDR3 DNA: TGTGCCAGCAGCCGTCGGACTAGCGGACAGACAGATACGCAGTATTTT.

DNA for the CDR3: TGTGCCACCTGGCGGAGAGACACAGATACGCAGTATTTT. It encodes CATWRRDTDTQYF. The chain uses TRBV28 and TRBJ2-3; no reliable D call. Germline V lookup: CDR1 MDHEN, CDR2 SYDVKM. The CDR3 extends over 13 amino acids. The V end lost 10 bases, the J end lost 2 bases, and 13 bases lay between the germline ends.

This clone has just a few counts. The chain has TRBV19 and TRBJ2-1; TRBD1 agrees at 8 bases. Trimming at V came to 10 bases and at J to 4 bases, leaving 12 bases not matched to a gene. The CDR3 spans 15 residues. The V gene's germline CDR1 is LNHDA and CDR2 SQIVND (reference sequence). The CDR3 region is CATSRRTGLYNEQFF. CDR3 coding DNA: TGTGCCACCTCACGCCGGACAGGGCTATACAATGAGCAGTTCTTC.

The V gene is TRBV9, the J gene TRBJ1-2; D unclear. From germline, CDR1 is SGDLS and CDR2 YYNGEE. The germline V and J ends were trimmed by 0 bases and 8 bases, with 11 bases remaining between them. CDR3 size: 13 residues. The CDR3 region is CASSVGEVGGYTF. The CDR3 nucleotides are TGTGCCAGCAGCGTAGGGGAGGTCGGGGGCTACACCTTC.

This rearrangement joins TRBV21-1 to TRBJ2-4; the table names TRBD2, a call not compared with the DNA. TRBV21-1 is described as a pseudogene. This CDR3 is built from 14 residues. The CDR3 nucleotides read TGTGCCAGCATCCTACGGGTTACCAAAAACATTCAGTACTTC. It specifies CASILRVTKNIQYF.

The chain uses TRBV28 and TRBJ2-1; no clear D. The germline gives CDR1 MDHEN, CDR2 SYDVKM. The CDR3 consists of 12 residues. V gave up 6 bases and J gave up 4 bases, with 7 bases separating them. CDR3 loop: CASSERYNEQFF. The DNA of the CDR3 is TGTGCCAGCAGCGAGAGGTACAATGAGCAGTTCTTC.

The chain uses TRBV3-1 (or the pseudogene TRBV3-2) and TRBJ1-4, with TRBD1 matching over 7 bases. V was clipped by 3 bases and J by 7 bases; unmatched bases: 5. From germline, CDR1 is LGHDT and CDR2 YNNKEL (reference sequence). CDR3 length: 14 amino acids. CDR3 loop: CASSHQTGLEKLFF. DNA for the CDR3: TGTGCCAGCAGCCACCAGACAGGGCTTGAAAAACTGTTTTTT.

The V and J genes are TRBV9 and TRBJ2-5; D might be TRBD1 (6 bases). The CDR3 length is 14 residues. The germline CDR1 and CDR2 sequences are SGDLS and YYNGEE. V gave up 4 bases and J gave up 5 bases, with 15 bases separating them. CDR3 in DNA: TGTGCCAGCAGCATAAGTGGCAGGGGTGAGACCCAGTACTTC. Protein sequence: CASSISGRGETQYF.

The rearrangement joins TRBV3-1 (or the pseudogene TRBV3-2) to TRBJ2-1, with 8 bases aligning to TRBD2. The CDR3 runs to 15 residues. After removal of 3 bases from V and 0 bases from J, the junction contained 1 base not matched to a gene. Looked up from germline, CDR1 is LGHDT and CDR2 is YNNKEL (reference sequence). CDR3 coding DNA: TGTGCCAGCAGCCAGAGCGGGAGCTCCTACAATGAGCAGTTCTTC. This sequence encodes CASSQSGSSYNEQFF.

The chain couples TRBV9 to TRBJ1-1; possible D gene TRBD1, 6 bases. CDR3 length: 15 amino acids. V was pared by 3 bases and J by 3 bases, with 15 bases between. Germline CDR1 SGDLS, CDR2 YYNGEE. CDR3 in DNA: TGTGCCAGCAGCGCTCATGGAGGGGGGGACACTGAAGCTTTCTTT. Translating it yields CASSAHGGGDTEAFF.

The chain is built from TRBV3-1 (or the pseudogene TRBV3-2) and TRBJ2-2; 9 nucleotides line up with TRBD2. Germline lookup yields CDR1 LGHDT and CDR2 YNNKEL (reference sequence). The CDR3 is 15 residues long. Trimming cost V 1 base and J 8 bases; bases outside gene matches: 5. The CDR3 nucleotides are TGTGCCAGCAGCCAAGCGCGGGAGGGATGGGGGGAGCTGTTTTTT. This sequence encodes CASSQAREGWGELFF.

This chain links TRBV7-9 with TRBJ1-1; D perhaps matches TRBD1 (5 bases). Trimming stripped 1 base from V and 5 bases from J, with 14 bases between. The germline V gene encodes CDR1 SEHNR and CDR2 FQNEAQ (reference sequence). The CDR3 is 15 residues long. CDR3: CASSLDRMKGTEAFF. The CDR3 DNA reads as TGTGCCAGCAGCTTAGACAGAATGAAGGGGACTGAAGCTTTCTTT. The complete variable domain, with remaining parts taken from reference TRBV7-9 and TRBJ1-1, reads DTGVSQNPRHKITKRGQNVTFRCDPISEHNRLYWYRQTLGQGPEFLTYFQNEAQLEKSRLLSDRFSAERPKGSFSTLEIQRTEQGDSAMYLCASSLDRMKGTEAFFGQGTRLTVV.

The rearrangement uses TRBV2 and TRBJ2-3; D remains ambiguous. Germline CDR1 is SNHLY and CDR2 is FYNNEI. V lost 5 bases and J 0 bases, leaving 6 bases between the germline ends. This CDR3 is 13 amino acids long. The DNA for the CDR3 is TGTGCCAGCAGTAAATCTAGCACAGATACGCAGTATTTT. It translates to CASSKSSTDTQYF.

The chain joins TRBV3-1 (or the pseudogene TRBV3-2) to TRBJ2-1, with 9 bases aligning to TRBD1. Germline V lookup: CDR1 LGHDT, CDR2 YNNKEL (reference sequence). With V trimmed by 4 bases and J by 8 bases, 6 bases remained unmatched. The CDR3 has 14 amino acids. CDR3 bases: TGTGCCAGCAGCCGAGGACAGGGGATCGATGAGCAGTTCTTC. This encodes CASSRGQGIDEQFF.

V gene TRBV28 combines with J gene TRBJ1-5, with D unresolved. CDR3 length: 16 amino acids. Trimming removed 5 bases from V and 5 bases from J, with 19 bases in between. Per germline, CDR1 MDHEN and CDR2 SYDVKM. In nucleotides, the CDR3 is TGTGCCAGCAGTCCAAGGAGGGCGGGGATCCATCAGCCCCAGCATTTT. Translation gives CASSPRRAGIHQPQHF.